This entry lists 17 T cell receptor beta chains sequenced from one sample in a study of blood T cells in healthy people across ages. A J-beta primer mix and a sample-barcoded 5' primer were used in a second PCR of about 7 to 12 cycles. One entry per CDR3 protein results from TCRdb running MiXCR on the 5' RACE reads. The profile shows roughly 1,500,000 distinct CDR3 sequences, 42% of them singletons. Sequences were obtained from blood. Receptors were obtained from a woman aged 18-29 years in good health.

The chain uses TRBV4-1 and TRBJ1-1; possibly TRBD1 for D (5 bases). Germline V gene data show CDR1 as MGHRA and CDR2 as YSYEKL. The CDR3 has 15 amino acids. The V end was cut by 4 bases, the J end by 1 base, with 13 bases between. CDR3 bases: TGCGCCAGCAGCCCGAATCGGGGCGCGAACACTGAAGCTTTCTTT. Its protein product is CASSPNRGANTEAFF.

In its sample, this clonotype was seen a few times. The V call is TRBV27, the J call TRBJ1-1; 7 bases match TRBD1. Germline trimming cut 0 bases from V and 0 bases from J; bases unmatched to any gene: 4. The CDR3 consists of 16 residues. Germline V CDR1 and CDR2: MNHEY, SMNVEV (reference sequence). CDR3 in amino acids: CASSLSPTGLNTEAFF. The CDR3 DNA reads TGTGCCAGCAGTTTATCCCCGACAGGGTTGAACACTGAAGCTTTCTTT.

The table lists this clonotype with a few counts. V and J are TRBV28 and TRBJ2-7; D not certain. Germline CDR1 MDHEN, CDR2 SYDVKM. Trimming cost V 8 bases and J 0 bases, with 5 bases left between them. The CDR3 sequence is 11 residues long. The CDR3 is CASRYSYEQYF. Written as DNA, the CDR3 is TGTGCCAGCCGATACTCCTACGAGCAGTACTTC.

The rearrangement uses TRBV6-1 and TRBJ1-3; D is perhaps TRBD1 (6 bases). There are 15 residues in the CDR3. CDR1 is MNHNS, CDR2 SASEGT, per germline. The V gene lost 7 bases and the J gene lost 0 bases, with 13 bases spanning the gap. DNA for the CDR3: TGTGCCAGCAAGCAGGGGCACAACTCTGGAAACACCATATATTTT. Its protein is CASKQGHNSGNTIYF.

At least ten counts were recorded for this clonotype. The chain uses TRBV20-1 and TRBJ2-1; weak D call: TRBD1 (5 bases). CDR3 length: 11 amino acids. CDR1 is DFQATT and CDR2 is SNEGSKA in the germline V gene (reference sequence). CDR3 sequence reads: CSRESYNEQFF. In DNA form, the CDR3 reads TGCAGCAGGGAATCCTACAATGAGCAGTTCTTC.

This clonotype was seen a few times. The chain links TRBV7-2 to TRBJ2-7; maybe TRBD1 (6 bases). CDR3 length: 14 amino acids. Trimming removed 4 bases from V and 8 bases from J, with 18 bases in between. CDR1 is SGHTA and CDR2 is FQGNSA in the germline V gene. The DNA for the CDR3 is TGTGCCAGCAGCTCCCCCATGCGAGGGGGTAAGCAGTACTTC. Protein sequence: CASSSPMRGGKQYF. Variable domain in full (rest from reference TRBV7-2 and TRBJ2-7): GAGVSQSPSNKVTEKGKDVELRCDPISGHTALYWYRQSLGQGLEFLIYFQGNSAPDKSGLPSDRFSAERTGGSVSTLTIQRTQQEDSAVYLCASSSPMRGGKQYFGPGTRLTVT.

The chain links TRBV30 to TRBJ2-5, with 7 bases that match TRBD2. Per germline, CDR1 GTSNPN and CDR2 SVGIG (reference sequence). This CDR3 has 14 amino acids. Trimming took 1 base from V and 0 from J; bases not matched to a gene: 2. DNA for the CDR3: TGTGCCTGGAGTGGGGACTACCACCAAGAGACCCAGTACTTC. Protein product: CAWSGDYHQETQYF.

The V and J genes are TRBV7-2 and TRBJ2-3; perhaps TRBD1 as D (5 bases). Germline lookup yields CDR1 SGHTA and CDR2 FQGNSA. The CDR3 is 13 residues long. V lost 5 bases to trimming and J lost 2 bases, with 8 bases between them. CDR3 DNA: TGTGCCAGCAGCGGGGCCTACACAGATACGCAGTATTTT. Its protein is CASSGAYTDTQYF. The full variable domain, rest sourced from reference TRBV7-2 and TRBJ2-3, is GAGVSQSPSNKVTEKGKDVELRCDPISGHTALYWYRQSLGQGLEFLIYFQGNSAPDKSGLPSDRFSAERTGGSVSTLTIQRTQQEDSAVYLCASSGAYTDTQYFGPGTRLTVL.

This clonotype was observed a handful of times. The chain joins TRBV5-1 to TRBJ2-5; perhaps TRBD2 as D (6 bases). V dropped 4 bases and J dropped 2 bases, with 9 bases sitting between them. The CDR3 is 13 amino acids. Germline CDR1 reads SGHRS; CDR2 reads YFSETQ. The CDR3 spells CASSGAGQETQYF. CDR3 sequence (DNA): TGCGCCAGCAGCGGCGCGGGGCAAGAGACCCAGTACTTC.

The V call is TRBV20-1, the J call TRBJ2-7; 16 bases line up with TRBD2. The CDR3 is made up of 19 amino acids. After removal of 5 bases from V and 2 bases from J, the junction contained 15 bases not matched to a gene. Germline assignment: CDR1 DFQATT and CDR2 SNEGSKA (reference sequence). CDR3 amino acids: CSADQPGLAGGTRTYEQYF. In DNA form, the CDR3 reads TGCAGTGCTGATCAACCGGGACTAGCGGGGGGGACCAGGACCTACGAGCAGTACTTC.

The chain recombines TRBV20-1 with TRBJ1-2; TRBD1 is a possible D gene (5 bases). With 3 bases removed from V and 8 bases from J, the gap between germline ends came to 10 bases. Germline CDR1 and CDR2: DFQATT and SNEGSKA (reference sequence). The CDR3 is 11 residues long. The CDR3 loop is CSASLRDGYTF. CDR3 in DNA: TGCAGTGCTAGTCTCCGGGACGGCTACACCTTC.

J is TRBJ2-5 and V is TRBV3-1; maybe TRBD2 (6 bases). The V end lost 1 base, the J end lost 1 base, and 10 bases lay between the germline ends. CDR3 length: 15 amino acids. CDR1 is LGHDT and CDR2 is YNNKEL in the germline V gene (reference sequence). CDR3 region: CASSQVTRGQETQYF. The CDR3 bases are TGTGCCAGCAGCCAAGTGACTAGGGGCCAAGAGACCCAGTACTTC.

The J gene is TRBJ2-1, the V gene TRBV7-6; the match to TRBD2 covers 9 bases. CDR3 size: 15 residues. Per germline, CDR1 SGHVS and CDR2 FNYEAQ. V lost 2 bases and J lost 8; bases outside the gene matches: 7. CDR3: CASSLRGSGSYEQFF. The DNA for the CDR3 is TGTGCCAGCAGCTTACGGGGTAGCGGGAGTTATGAGCAGTTCTTC.

The J gene is TRBJ2-1, the V gene TRBV20-1, with D tentatively TRBD2 (5 bases). Looked up from germline, CDR1 is DFQATT and CDR2 is SNEGSKA (reference sequence). Trimming removed 4 bases at V and 8 bases at J, with 15 bases between. There are 13 residues in the CDR3. The CDR3 sequence is CSATSGNGDEQFF. The CDR3 DNA reads as TGCAGTGCTACCAGCGGCAACGGGGATGAGCAGTTCTTC.

CDR3: CSVRPSYNEQYF. In nucleotides, the CDR3 is TGCAGCGTTCGTCCCAGCTACAATGAGCAGTACTTC. The chain links TRBV29-1 to TRBJ2-1; D is uncertain. The J call may be faulty, since TRBJ2-7 better matches the DNA end. The CDR3 spans 12 residues. The germline gives CDR1 SQVTM, CDR2 ANQGSEA.

This chain uses TRBV6-6 with TRBJ1-6; D remains ambiguous. Trimming cost V 7 bases and J 6 bases, with 7 bases left between them. This CDR3 comprises 12 residues. Germline CDR1 MNHNY, CDR2 SVGAGI (reference sequence). Here the CDR3 reads CASTNLNSPLHF. The CDR3 region has the DNA TGTGCCAGCACGAACCTTAATTCACCCCTCCACTTT.

The rearrangement joins TRBV12-3 or TRBV12-4 to TRBJ2-3, with TRBD2 identical over 14 bases. The CDR3 loop spans 16 amino acids. Losses at the gene ends were 7 bases for V and 2 bases for J; bases not matched to a gene: 5. The CDR3: CASKRLAGGITDTQYF. The CDR3 DNA follows: TGTGCCAGCAAGCGACTAGCGGGAGGGATCACAGATACGCAGTATTTT.